This TCR beta chain was documented in a study of shared clonotypes between healthy human individuals. Study-level findings and limits: Generation probability values for non-shared clonotypes were lower than those for clonotypes shared by all four donors.

Division of CD4+ cells produced a CD45RA+ naive subset and a CD45RA-negative memory subset. The CDR3 runs 15 residues. The germline V gene encodes CDR1 SGDLS and CDR2 YYNGEE. Deletions cut 4 bases from V and 8 bases from J, with 18 bases between. Concerning this clone itself: Its cognate antigen is unknown.

The method was immunoSEQ multiplex PCR; TCRdb's version includes in-frame clones alone and lacks a portion of them. This sample has roughly 2.2 million clones, with just under 95% found just once. The receptor was derived from a man aged 18 to 29 in good health. Some clones in this sample may be carry-over from other donors' samples. Sequencing used naive CD4+ T cells from PBMCs. Subset indicated: CD45RA+ positively selected. The chain couples TRBV9 to TRBJ1-4; tentative D call: TRBD1 (6 bases). The CDR3 region has the DNA TGTGCCAGCAGCAAAATGGGGGGCCTCGGGGAAAAACTGTTTTTT. Amino acids: CASSKMGGLGEKLFF.